Listed below are T cell receptor beta chains from one sample, sequenced in a study of T cells in Graves' hyperthyroidism and ophthalmopathy. TCRdb recomputed calls from the multiplex PCR reads with MiXCR, one row per CDR3 protein. This sample has 500,000 to 750,000 distinct CDR3 sequences, with about 15% found just once. The sequenced sample consisted of blood. Receptors were obtained from a woman in her 30s with Graves' hyperthyroidism. Each CDR3 is given with its conserved first and last residue. The order of the fields is V gene, J gene, D gene, CDR3 length, clone size, CDR3 protein, CDR3 DNA. D genes are given only for firm matches. Only part of the rows carry a size: once, few, many, or a class if the clone is expanded.

v_call: TRBV11-2
j_call: TRBJ1-1
d_call: .
cdr3_length: 13
clone_size: many
cdr3_aa: CASSRSGSAEAFF
cdr3_nt: TGTGCCAGCAGCCGCTCCGGGAGCGCTGAAGCTTTCTTT

v_call: TRBV3-1
j_call: TRBJ2-6
d_call: .
cdr3_length: 15
clone_size: many
cdr3_aa: CASSQDNTWANVLTF
cdr3_nt: TGTGCCAGCAGCCAAGATAATACTTGGGCCAACGTCCTGACTTTC

v_call: TRBV6-1
j_call: TRBJ1-4
d_call: .
cdr3_length: 14
clone_size: .
cdr3_aa: CASSANRLNEKLFF
cdr3_nt: TGTGCCAGCAGCGCAAACAGGTTGAATGAAAAACTGTTTTTT

v_call: TRBV19
j_call: TRBJ1-4
d_call: .
cdr3_length: 14
clone_size: few
cdr3_aa: CASSTRTVSEKLFF
cdr3_nt: TGTGCCAGTAGTACTCGGACAGTTTCGGAAAAACTGTTTTTT

v_call: TRBV28
j_call: TRBJ1-4
d_call: .
cdr3_length: 16
clone_size: many
cdr3_aa: CASSSLLQGSNEKLFF
cdr3_nt: TGTGCCAGCAGTTCGCTATTACAGGGATCAAATGAAAAACTGTTTTTT

v_call: TRBV4-3
j_call: TRBJ2-1
d_call: TRBD2
cdr3_length: 16
clone_size: few
cdr3_aa: CASSQEASGNYNEQFF
cdr3_nt: TGCGCCAGCAGCCAAGAAGCTAGCGGGAACTACAATGAGCAGTTCTTC

v_call: TRBV19
j_call: TRBJ2-7
d_call: TRBD1
cdr3_length: 14
clone_size: few
cdr3_aa: CASSPRTGGVEQYF
cdr3_nt: TGTGCCAGTAGTCCCCGGACAGGGGGTGTCGAGCAGTACTTC

v_call: TRBV6-2/TRBV6-3
j_call: TRBJ2-1
d_call: .
cdr3_length: 13
clone_size: .
cdr3_aa: CASTLESYNEQFF
cdr3_nt: TGTGCCAGCACCCTCGAGTCATACAATGAGCAGTTCTTC

v_call: TRBV6-1
j_call: TRBJ1-3
d_call: .
cdr3_length: 14
clone_size: .
cdr3_aa: CASSPGTDYNTIYF
cdr3_nt: TGTGCCAGCAGCCCCGGGACCGACTACAACACCATATATTTT

v_call: TRBV10-3
j_call: TRBJ2-3
d_call: .
cdr3_length: 14
clone_size: .
cdr3_aa: CAIGAEWGTDTQYF
cdr3_nt: TGTGCCATTGGGGCGGAGTGGGGCACAGATACGCAGTATTTT

v_call: TRBV11-2
j_call: TRBJ1-4
d_call: .
cdr3_length: 12
clone_size: many
cdr3_aa: CASSLGQEKLFF
cdr3_nt: TGTGCCAGCAGCTTAGGTCAGGAAAAACTGTTTTTT

v_call: TRBV20-1
j_call: TRBJ2-5
d_call: .
cdr3_length: 12
clone_size: many
cdr3_aa: CSAGVAPETQYF
cdr3_nt: TGCAGTGCTGGTGTAGCACCAGAGACCCAGTACTTC

v_call: TRBV7-3
j_call: TRBJ2-3
d_call: TRBD2
cdr3_length: 17
clone_size: few
cdr3_aa: CASSLSGRAGRGDTQYF
cdr3_nt: TGTGCCAGCAGCTTAAGCGGGAGGGCCGGGAGAGGGGATACGCAGTATTTT

v_call: TRBV7-2
j_call: TRBJ2-3
d_call: .
cdr3_length: 12
clone_size: .
cdr3_aa: CASSLASSIPYF
cdr3_nt: TGTGCCAGCAGCTTAGCCTCAAGTATCCCGTATTTT

v_call: TRBV20-1
j_call: TRBJ1-2
d_call: .
cdr3_length: 11
clone_size: many
cdr3_aa: CSALTGFGYTF
cdr3_nt: TGCAGTGCGCTAACAGGGTTTGGCTACACCTTC

v_call: TRBV9
j_call: TRBJ2-3
d_call: TRBD1
cdr3_length: 17
clone_size: few
cdr3_aa: CASSVGTVAVDTDTQYF
cdr3_nt: TGTGCCAGCAGCGTGGGGACAGTTGCGGTGGACACAGATACGCAGTATTTT

v_call: TRBV19
j_call: TRBJ2-3
d_call: .
cdr3_length: 13
clone_size: few
cdr3_aa: CASSVRGADTQYF
cdr3_nt: TGTGCCAGTAGTGTAAGGGGGGCAGATACGCAGTATTTT

v_call: TRBV11-2
j_call: TRBJ2-5
d_call: TRBD2
cdr3_length: 16
clone_size: many
cdr3_aa: CASSLVGTSMGETQYF
cdr3_nt: TGTGCCAGCAGCTTAGTCGGGACTAGTATGGGAGAGACCCAGTACTTC

v_call: TRBV9
j_call: TRBJ2-5
d_call: .
cdr3_length: 14
clone_size: .
cdr3_aa: CASSVIPGAETQYF
cdr3_nt: TGTGCCAGCAGCGTAATACCGGGAGCAGAGACCCAGTACTTC

v_call: TRBV9
j_call: TRBJ2-1
d_call: TRBD2
cdr3_length: 16
clone_size: .
cdr3_aa: CASSVGGLAAYNEQFF
cdr3_nt: TGTGCCAGCAGCGTAGGTGGACTAGCGGCCTACAATGAGCAGTTCTTC

v_call: TRBV11-1
j_call: TRBJ1-2
d_call: TRBD1
cdr3_length: 13
clone_size: many
cdr3_aa: CASSLAGTDGYTF
cdr3_nt: TGTGCCAGCAGCTTAGCAGGGACAGATGGCTACACCTTC

v_call: TRBV5-6
j_call: TRBJ2-7
d_call: TRBD1
cdr3_length: 13
clone_size: many
cdr3_aa: CASRADRSYEQYF
cdr3_nt: TGTGCCAGCAGGGCGGACAGGTCCTACGAGCAGTACTTC

v_call: TRBV29-1
j_call: TRBJ2-3
d_call: .
cdr3_length: 13
clone_size: few
cdr3_aa: CSVVGRYTDTQYF
cdr3_nt: TGCAGCGTTGTCGGACGGTACACAGATACGCAGTATTTT

v_call: TRBV13
j_call: TRBJ2-1
d_call: TRBD2
cdr3_length: 16
clone_size: many
cdr3_aa: CASSLFALAGADEQFF
cdr3_nt: TGTGCCAGCAGCTTGTTCGCCCTAGCGGGAGCCGATGAGCAGTTCTTC

v_call: TRBV14
j_call: TRBJ2-3
d_call: TRBD1
cdr3_length: 16
clone_size: .
cdr3_aa: CASSPFDRGYTDTQYF
cdr3_nt: TGTGCCAGCAGCCCCTTTGACAGGGGCTACACAGATACGCAGTATTTT

v_call: TRBV20-1
j_call: TRBJ2-1
d_call: TRBD2
cdr3_length: 14
clone_size: many
cdr3_aa: CSALTSGRAVEQFF
cdr3_nt: TGCAGTGCACTTACTAGCGGGAGGGCCGTTGAGCAGTTCTTC

v_call: TRBV5-4
j_call: TRBJ2-7
d_call: .
cdr3_length: 16
clone_size: few
cdr3_aa: CASSPRNRDGYYEQYF
cdr3_nt: TGTGCCAGCAGCCCGAGGAACAGGGACGGTTACTACGAGCAGTACTTC

v_call: TRBV28
j_call: TRBJ2-3
d_call: .
cdr3_length: 13
clone_size: many
cdr3_aa: CASRSTARYTQYF
cdr3_nt: TGTGCCAGCAGGTCGACAGCCCGGTATACGCAGTATTTT

v_call: TRBV3-1
j_call: TRBJ2-1
d_call: .
cdr3_length: 17
clone_size: many
cdr3_aa: CASSQGRTSLPYNEQFF
cdr3_nt: TGTGCCAGCAGCCAAGGACGTACTAGTTTACCTTACAATGAGCAGTTCTTC

v_call: TRBV6-5
j_call: TRBJ2-3
d_call: TRBD2
cdr3_length: 16
clone_size: many
cdr3_aa: CASSLDRDYQSNTQYF
cdr3_nt: TGTGCCAGCAGTCTGGACCGGGACTACCAATCAAATACGCAGTATTTT

v_call: TRBV4-1
j_call: TRBJ2-1
d_call: TRBD2
cdr3_length: 17
clone_size: few
cdr3_aa: CASSQGPLAGERDLEFF
cdr3_nt: TGCGCCAGCAGCCAAGGGCCACTAGCGGGAGAACGGGATCTGGAGTTCTTC

v_call: TRBV30
j_call: TRBJ1-1
d_call: TRBD1
cdr3_length: 15
clone_size: many
cdr3_aa: CAWSFRTGGHTEAFF
cdr3_nt: TGTGCCTGGAGTTTCCGAACAGGGGGCCACACTGAAGCTTTCTTT

v_call: TRBV11-2
j_call: TRBJ2-6
d_call: TRBD1
cdr3_length: 15
clone_size: .
cdr3_aa: CASSFTGAGANVLTF
cdr3_nt: TGTGCCAGCAGCTTTACAGGGGCTGGGGCCAACGTCCTGACTTTC

v_call: TRBV5-5
j_call: TRBJ2-1
d_call: .
cdr3_length: 13
clone_size: .
cdr3_aa: CASSFQAHNEQFF
cdr3_nt: TGTGCCAGCAGCTTCCAGGCTCACAATGAGCAGTTCTTC

v_call: TRBV3-1
j_call: TRBJ2-4
d_call: .
cdr3_length: 15
clone_size: many
cdr3_aa: CASSQRFDSKNIQYF
cdr3_nt: TGTGCCAGCAGCCAAAGATTCGATTCCAAAAACATTCAGTACTTC

v_call: TRBV24-1
j_call: TRBJ2-1
d_call: TRBD2
cdr3_length: 16
clone_size: few
cdr3_aa: CATSDFSTSANNEQFF
cdr3_nt: TGTGCCACCAGTGATTTTTCGACTAGCGCTAACAATGAGCAGTTCTTC

v_call: TRBV7-2
j_call: TRBJ1-5
d_call: .
cdr3_length: 15
clone_size: many
cdr3_aa: CASSAGHPSNQPQHF
cdr3_nt: TGTGCCAGCAGCGCTGGACATCCTAGCAATCAGCCCCAGCATTTT

v_call: TRBV6-2/TRBV6-3
j_call: TRBJ2-2
d_call: .
cdr3_length: 15
clone_size: many
cdr3_aa: CASSYASLNTGELFF
cdr3_nt: TGTGCCAGCAGTTACGCCTCTCTTAACACCGGGGAGCTGTTTTTT

v_call: TRBV6-1
j_call: TRBJ2-1
d_call: TRBD2
cdr3_length: 17
clone_size: many
cdr3_aa: CASSEGVVAGPYNEQFF
cdr3_nt: TGTGCCAGCAGTGAAGGAGTAGTAGCGGGGCCCTACAATGAGCAGTTCTTC

v_call: TRBV2
j_call: TRBJ2-1
d_call: TRBD1
cdr3_length: 15
clone_size: many
cdr3_aa: CASSWTGQSYNEQFF
cdr3_nt: TGTGCCAGCAGTTGGACAGGACAGTCCTACAATGAGCAGTTCTTC

v_call: TRBV19
j_call: TRBJ2-1
d_call: TRBD2
cdr3_length: 15
clone_size: .
cdr3_aa: CASTSSGRFYNEQFF
cdr3_nt: TGTGCCAGTACCTCTAGCGGGAGGTTTTACAATGAGCAGTTCTTC

v_call: TRBV3-1
j_call: TRBJ2-5
d_call: .
cdr3_length: 17
clone_size: many
cdr3_aa: CASSQDQKRIGRETQYF
cdr3_nt: TGTGCCAGCAGCCAAGATCAAAAGCGGATCGGGCGAGAGACCCAGTACTTC

v_call: TRBV12-3/TRBV12-4
j_call: TRBJ2-7
d_call: .
cdr3_length: 16
clone_size: few
cdr3_aa: CASSLGPPGQTYEQYF
cdr3_nt: TGTGCCAGCAGTTTGGGACCTCCGGGCCAAACCTACGAGCAGTACTTC

v_call: TRBV12-3/TRBV12-4
j_call: TRBJ1-4
d_call: .
cdr3_length: 12
clone_size: many
cdr3_aa: CASSRRVEKLFF
cdr3_nt: TGTGCCAGCAGCCGTCGGGTTGAAAAACTGTTTTTT

v_call: TRBV3-1
j_call: TRBJ1-5
d_call: TRBD1
cdr3_length: 16
clone_size: .
cdr3_aa: CASSQAGQGGDQPQHF
cdr3_nt: TGTGCCAGCAGCCAAGCGGGACAGGGTGGTGATCAGCCCCAGCATTTT

v_call: TRBV12-3/TRBV12-4
j_call: TRBJ2-7
d_call: TRBD1
cdr3_length: 12
clone_size: many
cdr3_aa: CASRRQGDEQYF
cdr3_nt: TGTGCCAGCAGGAGACAGGGGGACGAGCAGTACTTC

v_call: TRBV12-3/TRBV12-4
j_call: TRBJ1-2
d_call: TRBD1
cdr3_length: 13
clone_size: many
cdr3_aa: CASSRDRESGYTF
cdr3_nt: TGTGCCAGCAGCCGGGACAGGGAGTCTGGCTACACCTTC

v_call: TRBV9
j_call: TRBJ2-5
d_call: .
cdr3_length: 17
clone_size: .
cdr3_aa: CASSVVLQAGHQETQYF
cdr3_nt: TGTGCCAGCAGCGTAGTCCTCCAAGCCGGGCACCAAGAGACCCAGTACTTC

v_call: TRBV30
j_call: TRBJ2-7
d_call: TRBD1
cdr3_length: 14
clone_size: many
cdr3_aa: CAWSEGTGRDEQYF
cdr3_nt: TGTGCCTGGAGCGAAGGGACAGGGCGGGACGAGCAGTACTTC

v_call: TRBV12-3/TRBV12-4
j_call: TRBJ2-7
d_call: .
cdr3_length: 15
clone_size: few
cdr3_aa: CASSLNAEGGGEQYF
cdr3_nt: TGTGCCAGCAGTTTAAACGCGGAGGGCGGCGGCGAGCAGTACTTC

v_call: TRBV5-1
j_call: TRBJ2-5
d_call: TRBD2
cdr3_length: 15
clone_size: many
cdr3_aa: CASSFTSGSQGTQYF
cdr3_nt: TGCGCCAGCAGCTTCACTAGCGGGAGCCAGGGGACCCAGTACTTC

v_call: TRBV19
j_call: TRBJ2-2
d_call: TRBD2
cdr3_length: 14
clone_size: .
cdr3_aa: CASASGRATGGLFF
cdr3_nt: TGTGCCAGTGCAAGCGGGAGGGCCACCGGGGGGCTGTTTTTT